This TCR beta chain was identified during a study of pediatric ulcerative colitis. As concerns this clone: As yet, its antigen is unknown.

Profiling relied on immunoSEQ multiplex PCR, and the TCRdb table lists in-frame clones only, not all of them. The table has 45,000 to 75,000 clones, over 80% seen once. Study-level points and caveats: A couple of patients had blood samples with substantially reduced template counts. All ulcerative colitis patients, but no controls, carried two rectal clonotypes.

Controls had colonoscopy for suspected IBD, with normal endoscopy and no IBD the following year. The blood sample was taken during the colonoscopy visit. V lost 0 bases and J 4 bases, leaving 7 bases between the germline ends. Germline-derived CDR1 and CDR2 are MGHRA and YSYEKL. This CDR3 spans 13 amino acids. Sequencing was performed on blood. The genes are TRBV4-1 and TRBJ2-7; D gene unclear. The sequence was obtained from a boy aged 5-17 years who was a control in a study of pediatric ulcerative colitis. This chain's CDR3 is CASSQDFRYEQYF. The CDR3 DNA reads TGCGCCAGCAGCCAAGATTTTCGTTACGAGCAGTACTTC.